The clone carrying this T cell receptor (beta chain) turned up a few times. The data are from a study of T-cell reconstitution after alpha-beta-depleted transplantation in children. Between the trimmed V and J ends, which lost 3 bases and 0 bases, there was a span of 12 bases. This CDR3 has 16 amino acids. Germline CDR1 SGHRS, CDR2 YFSETQ. TCRbeta library preparation incorporated unique molecular identifiers. TCRdb analysed the PCR reads with MiXCR anew, one entry per CDR3 protein. The sample lists around 120,000 distinct CDR3 sequences; roughly 24% were seen once. This specimen consisted of PBMCs, mostly from graft donor cells, obtained 180 days after TCRalphabeta/CD19-depleted stem cell transplant. The V gene is TRBV5-1, the J gene TRBJ2-2, with a tentative D call TRBD2 (6 bases). This clonotype originated in a male patient aged 2 to 10 who had a stem cell transplant for chronic granulomatous disease, so the T cells may come from the graft donor. CDR3 in amino acids: CASSSLAASNTGELFF. The CDR3 DNA reads TGCGCCAGCAGCTCTTTAGCGGCCTCGAACACCGGGGAGCTGTTTTTT.